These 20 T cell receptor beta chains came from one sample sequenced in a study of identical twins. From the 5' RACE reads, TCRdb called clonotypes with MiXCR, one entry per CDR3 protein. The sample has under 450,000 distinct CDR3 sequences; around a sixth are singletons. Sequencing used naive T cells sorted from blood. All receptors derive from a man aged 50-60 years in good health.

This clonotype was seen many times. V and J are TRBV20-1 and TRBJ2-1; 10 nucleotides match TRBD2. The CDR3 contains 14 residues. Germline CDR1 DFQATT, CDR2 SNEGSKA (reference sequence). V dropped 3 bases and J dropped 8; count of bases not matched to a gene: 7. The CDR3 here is CSASRSGRADEQFF. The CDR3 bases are TGCAGTGCTAGTAGAAGCGGGAGGGCCGATGAGCAGTTCTTC.

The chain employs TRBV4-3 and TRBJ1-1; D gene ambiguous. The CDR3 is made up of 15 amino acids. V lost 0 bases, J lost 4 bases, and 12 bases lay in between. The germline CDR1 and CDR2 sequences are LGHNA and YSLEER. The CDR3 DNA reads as TGCGCCAGCAGCCAAGATCAGATGGGTAGCACTGAAGCTTTCTTT. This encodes CASSQDQMGSTEAFF.

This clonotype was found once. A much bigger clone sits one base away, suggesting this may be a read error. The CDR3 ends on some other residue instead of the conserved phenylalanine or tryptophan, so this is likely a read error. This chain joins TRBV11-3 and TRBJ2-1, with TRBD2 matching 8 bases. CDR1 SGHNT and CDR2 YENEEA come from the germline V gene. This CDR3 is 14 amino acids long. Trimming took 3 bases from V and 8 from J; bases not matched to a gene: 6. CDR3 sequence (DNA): TGTGCCAGCAGCTTGAGCGGGAGCATGGATGAGCAGTTCTTA. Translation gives CASSLSGSMDEQFL.

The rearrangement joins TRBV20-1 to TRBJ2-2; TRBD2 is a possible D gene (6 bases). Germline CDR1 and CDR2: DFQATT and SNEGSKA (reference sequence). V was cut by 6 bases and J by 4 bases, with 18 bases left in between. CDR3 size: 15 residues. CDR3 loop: CSALDGRRGTGELFF. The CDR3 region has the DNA TGCAGTGCATTAGACGGGAGACGGGGCACCGGGGAGCTGTTTTTT.

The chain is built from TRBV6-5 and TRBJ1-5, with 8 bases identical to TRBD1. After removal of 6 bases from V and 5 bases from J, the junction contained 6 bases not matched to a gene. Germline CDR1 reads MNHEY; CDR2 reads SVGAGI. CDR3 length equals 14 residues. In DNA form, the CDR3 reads TGTGCCAGCAGCTACGGACAGGGCCATCAGCCCCAGCATTTT. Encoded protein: CASSYGQGHQPQHF.

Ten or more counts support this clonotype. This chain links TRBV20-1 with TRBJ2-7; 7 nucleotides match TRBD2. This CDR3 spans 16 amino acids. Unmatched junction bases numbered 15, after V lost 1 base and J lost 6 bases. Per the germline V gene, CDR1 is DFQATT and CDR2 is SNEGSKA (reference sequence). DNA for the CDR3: TGCAGTGCTAGAGTGAGGGCAGGGACTATTTTAAGCGAGCAGTACTTC. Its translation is CSARVRAGTILSEQYF.

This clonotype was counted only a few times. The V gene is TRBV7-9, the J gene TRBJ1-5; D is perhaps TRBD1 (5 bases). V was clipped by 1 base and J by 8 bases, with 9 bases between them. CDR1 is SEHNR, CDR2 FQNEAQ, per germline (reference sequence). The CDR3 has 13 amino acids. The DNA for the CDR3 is TGTGCCAGCAGCTTAGGACAGCTTGAGCCCCAGCATTTT. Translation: CASSLGQLEPQHF.

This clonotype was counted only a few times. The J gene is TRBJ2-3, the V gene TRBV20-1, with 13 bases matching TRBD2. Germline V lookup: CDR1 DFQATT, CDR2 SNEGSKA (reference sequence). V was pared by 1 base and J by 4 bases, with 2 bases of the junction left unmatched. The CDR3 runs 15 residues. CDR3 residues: CSARGGTSGADTQYF. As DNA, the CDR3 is TGCAGTGCTAGAGGTGGGACTAGCGGGGCAGATACGCAGTATTTT.

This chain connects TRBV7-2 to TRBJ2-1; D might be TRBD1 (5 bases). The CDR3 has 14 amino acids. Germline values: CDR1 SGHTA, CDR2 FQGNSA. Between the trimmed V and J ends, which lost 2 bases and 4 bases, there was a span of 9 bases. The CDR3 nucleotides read TGTGCCAGCAGCTTAAGCAGGGATTACAATGAGCAGTTCTTC. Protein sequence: CASSLSRDYNEQFF.

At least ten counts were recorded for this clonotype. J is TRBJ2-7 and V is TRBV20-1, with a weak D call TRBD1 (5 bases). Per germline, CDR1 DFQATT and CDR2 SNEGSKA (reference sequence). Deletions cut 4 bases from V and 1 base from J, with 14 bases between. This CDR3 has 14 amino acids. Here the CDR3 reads CSAKGAAGSYEQYF. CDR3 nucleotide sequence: TGCAGTGCTAAAGGGGCCGCAGGGTCCTACGAGCAGTACTTC.

The CDR3 DNA sequence: TGTGCCAGCAGTGAAAGGGACAGGGAGACCCAGTACTTC. Protein sequence: CASSERDRETQYF. The chain is built from TRBV6-1 and TRBJ2-5; 8 nucleotides match TRBD1. The V and J ends lost 2 bases and 5 bases, in that order; junction bases with no gene match: 1. This CDR3 spans 13 amino acids. CDR1 and CDR2 from the germline V gene are MNHNS and SASEGT.

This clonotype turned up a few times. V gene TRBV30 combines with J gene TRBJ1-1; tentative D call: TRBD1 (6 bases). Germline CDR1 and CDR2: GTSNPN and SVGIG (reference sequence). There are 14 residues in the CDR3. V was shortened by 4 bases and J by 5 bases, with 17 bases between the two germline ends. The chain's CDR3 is CAWNHQGQGTEAFF. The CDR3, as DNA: TGTGCCTGGAATCATCAGGGGCAGGGGACTGAAGCTTTCTTT.

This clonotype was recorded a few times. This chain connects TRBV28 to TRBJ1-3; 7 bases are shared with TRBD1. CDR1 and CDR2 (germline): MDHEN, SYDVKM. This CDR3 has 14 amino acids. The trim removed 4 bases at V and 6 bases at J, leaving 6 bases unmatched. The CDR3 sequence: CASSSGGRKNTIYF. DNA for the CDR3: TGTGCCAGCAGTTCAGGGGGAAGGAAAAACACCATATATTTT. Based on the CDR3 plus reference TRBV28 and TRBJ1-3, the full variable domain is DVKVTQSSRYLVKRTGEKVFLECVQDMDHENMFWYRQDPGLGLRLIYFSYDVKMKEKGDIPEGYSVSREKKERFSLILESASTNQTSMYLCASSSGGRKNTIYFGEGSWLTVV.

Written as DNA, the CDR3 is TGTGCCAGCAGCAAAGCAGAGGGATGCGAGACCCAGTACTTC. It specifies CASSKAEGCETQYF. The V call is TRBV21-1, the J call TRBJ2-5; the D call TRBD2 from the table was never checked on the DNA. TRBV21-1 has pseudogene status. The CDR3 is made up of 14 amino acids.

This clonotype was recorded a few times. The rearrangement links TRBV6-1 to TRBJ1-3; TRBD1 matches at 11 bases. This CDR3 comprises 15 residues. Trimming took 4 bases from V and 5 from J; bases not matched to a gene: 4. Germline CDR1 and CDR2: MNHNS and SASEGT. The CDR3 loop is CASSGTGGNRNTIYF. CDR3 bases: TGTGCCAGCAGTGGGACAGGGGGCAATCGAAACACCATATATTTT.

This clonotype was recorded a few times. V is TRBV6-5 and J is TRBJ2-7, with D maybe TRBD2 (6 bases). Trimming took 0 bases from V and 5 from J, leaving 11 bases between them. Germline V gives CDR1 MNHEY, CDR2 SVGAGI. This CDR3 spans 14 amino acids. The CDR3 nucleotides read TGTGCCAGCAGTTACTCAGGAGGGCGGAACGAGCAGTACTTC. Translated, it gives CASSYSGGRNEQYF.

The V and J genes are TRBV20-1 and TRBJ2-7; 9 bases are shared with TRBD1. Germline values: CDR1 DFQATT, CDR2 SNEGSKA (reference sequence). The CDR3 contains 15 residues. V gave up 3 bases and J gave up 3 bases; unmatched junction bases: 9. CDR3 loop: CSASNIGGQGYEQYF. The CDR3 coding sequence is TGCAGTGCTAGCAACATAGGGGGACAGGGCTACGAGCAGTACTTC.

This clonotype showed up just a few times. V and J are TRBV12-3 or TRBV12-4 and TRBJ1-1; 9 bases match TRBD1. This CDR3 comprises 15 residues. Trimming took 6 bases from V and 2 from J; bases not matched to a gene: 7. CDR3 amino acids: CASRYRGLGNTEAFF. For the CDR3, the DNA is TGTGCCAGCAGGTACAGGGGGCTGGGAAACACTGAAGCTTTCTTT.

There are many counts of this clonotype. CDR3 loop: CASSPVVAGVSEQFF. CDR3 DNA: TGTGCCAGCTCACCAGTAGTAGCGGGAGTGAGTGAGCAGTTCTTC. The rearrangement links TRBV18 to TRBJ2-1; TRBD2 matches at 9 bases. The CDR3 has 15 residues. Germline V gives CDR1 KGHSH, CDR2 LQKENI. J gave up 9 bases and V 2 bases, and 8 bases lay outside the gene matches.

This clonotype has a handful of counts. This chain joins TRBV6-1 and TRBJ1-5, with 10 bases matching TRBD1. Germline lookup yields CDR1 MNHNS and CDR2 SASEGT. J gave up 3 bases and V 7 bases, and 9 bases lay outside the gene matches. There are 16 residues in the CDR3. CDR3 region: CASNRPGTGDNQPQHF. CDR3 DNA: TGTGCCAGCAACCGCCCAGGGACAGGGGACAATCAGCCCCAGCATTTT.